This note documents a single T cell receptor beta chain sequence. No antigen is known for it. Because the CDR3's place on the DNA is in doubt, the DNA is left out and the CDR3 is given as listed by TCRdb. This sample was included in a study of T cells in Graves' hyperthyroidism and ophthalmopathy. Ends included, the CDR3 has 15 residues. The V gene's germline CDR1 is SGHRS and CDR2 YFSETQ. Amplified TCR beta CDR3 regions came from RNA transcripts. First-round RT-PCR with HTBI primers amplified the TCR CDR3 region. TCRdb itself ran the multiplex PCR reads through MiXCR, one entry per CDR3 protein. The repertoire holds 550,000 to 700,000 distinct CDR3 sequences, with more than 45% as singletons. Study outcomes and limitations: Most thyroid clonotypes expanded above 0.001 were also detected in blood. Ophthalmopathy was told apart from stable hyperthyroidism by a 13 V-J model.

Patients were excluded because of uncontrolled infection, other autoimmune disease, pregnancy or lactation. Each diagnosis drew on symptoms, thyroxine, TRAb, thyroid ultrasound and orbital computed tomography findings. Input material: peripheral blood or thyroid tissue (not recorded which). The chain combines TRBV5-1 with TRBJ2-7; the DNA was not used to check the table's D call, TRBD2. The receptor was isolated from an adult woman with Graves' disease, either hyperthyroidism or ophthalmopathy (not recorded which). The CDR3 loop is CASSCASSPMGEQYF.